These 15 T cell receptor beta chains came from one sample sequenced in a study of T cell changes during pregnancy in multiple sclerosis. Libraries were prepared by immunoSEQ multiplex PCR; TCRdb keeps only in-frame clonotypes and omits some of them. The repertoire holds some 51,000 clones, with 90% to 95% as singletons. This specimen consisted of CD4+ T cells from peripheral blood mononuclear cells, obtained in the first trimester of pregnancy. The receptor set was obtained from a female donor with multiple sclerosis, enrolled in a pregnancy study.

The chain uses TRBV7-2 and TRBJ2-1; 7 bases align to TRBD2. The V segment lost 5 bases and the J segment 8 bases; nucleotides outside the gene matches: 12. The CDR3 sequence is 15 residues long. The germline V gene encodes CDR1 SGHTA and CDR2 FQGNSA. This CDR3 reads CASSRGTTPWDEQFF. CDR3 bases: TGTGCCAGCAGCCGGGGGACTACCCCCTGGGATGAGCAGTTCTTC.

The chain joins TRBV7-9 to TRBJ1-2; 10 bases match TRBD1. The CDR3 sequence is 14 residues long. The V segment lost 1 base and the J segment 8 bases; nucleotides outside the gene matches: 4. Germline lookup yields CDR1 SEHNR and CDR2 FQNEAQ (reference sequence). In nucleotides, the CDR3 is TGTGCCAGCAGCTTAGATGGGACAGGGGAAGGCTACACCTTC. Protein: CASSLDGTGEGYTF.

This clone was recorded once. The chain combines TRBV19 with TRBJ2-1; D is undetermined. Germline CDR1 and CDR2: LNHDA and SQIVND (reference sequence). Trimming took 5 bases from V and 6 from J, leaving 23 bases between them. This CDR3 has 17 amino acids. CDR3 protein: CASSPPKTRPKPNEQFF. As DNA, the CDR3 is TGTGCCAGTAGTCCACCAAAGACTCGGCCGAAACCCAATGAGCAGTTCTTC.

CDR3 protein: CASSGGRVEPLHF. CDR3 DNA: TGTGCCAGCAGTGGGGGCAGGGTCGAACCCCTCCACTTT. This chain uses TRBV2 with TRBJ1-6; TRBD1 is a possible D gene (5 bases). Germline V lookup: CDR1 SNHLY, CDR2 FYNNEI. The CDR3 runs to 13 residues. V lost 4 bases and J 12 bases, leaving 13 bases between the germline ends.

V and J are TRBV7-3 and TRBJ2-1; possibly TRBD2 for D (7 bases). Germline V lookup: CDR1 SGHTA, CDR2 FQGTGA. V was pared by 5 bases and J by 8 bases, with 25 bases between. The CDR3 spans 17 residues. Here the CDR3 reads CASSLNGGGPSGYEQFF. CDR3 nucleotide sequence: TGTGCCAGCAGCCTCAATGGGGGGGGGCCCTCTGGATATGAGCAGTTCTTC.

J is TRBJ2-7 and V is TRBV6-5, with D perhaps TRBD2 (6 bases). Looked up from germline, CDR1 is MNHEY and CDR2 is SVGAGI. CDR3 size: 11 residues. Trimming took off 7 bases at V and 7 bases at J, with 11 bases between the two ends. The CDR3: CASISAGEQYF. The CDR3 region has the DNA TGTGCCAGCATTTCGGCGGGGGAGCAGTACTTC.

V gene TRBV14 combines with J gene TRBJ2-2, with D possibly being TRBD1 (6 bases). The germline V gene has CDR1 SGHDN and CDR2 FVKESK. Trimming stripped 4 bases from V and 4 bases from J, with 10 bases between. The CDR3 is made up of 14 amino acids. The CDR3 spells CASSLLGGTGELFF. The CDR3 DNA reads TGTGCCAGCAGCCTTTTAGGGGGCACCGGGGAGCTGTTTTTT.

The V and J genes are TRBV19 and TRBJ2-3; TRBD2 matches 8 bases. Germline lookup yields CDR1 LNHDA and CDR2 SQIVND (reference sequence). The trim removed 6 bases at V and 4 bases at J, leaving 12 bases unmatched. The CDR3 runs to 16 residues. The CDR3 DNA follows: TGTGCCAGTAGCCTCCTCGGGAGGGCGGACGCAGATACGCAGTATTTT. Translation gives CASSLLGRADADTQYF. The full variable domain, completed using reference TRBV19 and TRBJ2-3, is DGGITQSPKYLFRKEGQNVTLSCEQNLNHDAMYWYRQDPGQGLRLIYYSQIVNDFQKGDIAEGYSVSREKKESFPLTVTSAQKNPTAFYLCASSLLGRADADTQYFGPGTRLTVL.

The chain's CDR3 is CASSLGLAGLTGELFF. The CDR3 DNA is TGTGCCAGCAGTTTAGGTCTAGCGGGGTTGACCGGGGAGCTGTTTTTT. This chain connects TRBV27 to TRBJ2-2; 9 nucleotides agree with TRBD2. Germline V gene data show CDR1 as MNHEY and CDR2 as SMNVEV (reference sequence). Trimming at V came to 2 bases and at J to 5 bases, leaving 6 bases not matched to a gene. CDR3 size: 16 residues.

The genes are TRBV19 and TRBJ1-1; 7 nucleotides agree with TRBD1. Per germline, CDR1 LNHDA and CDR2 SQIVND (reference sequence). This CDR3 region has 15 residues. V lost 3 bases to trimming and J lost 3 bases; unmatched junction nucleotides: 7. The CDR3 here is CASSMPGTVDTEAFF. CDR3 bases: TGTGCCAGTAGTATGCCGGGGACAGTGGACACTGAAGCTTTCTTT.

The chain is built from TRBV5-4 and TRBJ2-1; 9 nucleotides line up with TRBD2. V lost 0 bases, J lost 3 bases, and 1 base stayed unmatched. Looked up from germline, CDR1 is SGHNT and CDR2 is YYREEE (reference sequence). The CDR3 totals 15 residues. The CDR3 DNA sequence: TGTGCCAGCAGCTTGGCTAGCGGGATCTACAATGAGCAGTTCTTC. Protein: CASSLASGIYNEQFF.

The chain employs TRBV11-2 and TRBJ2-7; TRBD1 matches at 10 bases. The CDR3 length is 15 residues. With 5 bases clipped from V and 2 bases from J, the junction kept 6 bases outside the gene matches. Germline V gives CDR1 SGHAT, CDR2 FQNNGV. CDR3 DNA sequence: TGTGCCAGCAGCCTACCGGGACAGGGGACCTACGAGCAGTACTTC. It yields the protein CASSLPGQGTYEQYF.

J is TRBJ1-6 and V is TRBV19; D is ambiguous. This CDR3 region has 13 residues. CDR1 and CDR2 (germline): LNHDA, SQIVND (reference sequence). V dropped 2 bases and J dropped 10 bases, with 9 bases sitting between them. The CDR3 is CASSISPGSPLHF. The CDR3 DNA reads as TGTGCCAGTAGTATATCCCCAGGCTCACCCCTCCACTTT.

The chain has TRBV2 and TRBJ1-1; D is unresolved. CDR3 length: 12 amino acids. V was shortened by 6 bases and J by 5 bases, with 10 bases between the two germline ends. Germline loops: CDR1 SNHLY, CDR2 FYNNEI. The DNA of the CDR3 is TGTGCCAGCAGGAGGGTTTGGACTGAAGCTTTCTTT. It is translated as CASRRVWTEAFF. Full variable domain (outside the CDR3, taken from reference TRBV2 and TRBJ1-1): EPEVTQTPSHQVTQMGQEVILRCVPISNHLYFYWYRQILGQKVEFLVSFYNNEISEKSEIFDDQFSVERPDGSNFTLKIRSTKLEDSAMYFCASRRVWTEAFFGQGTRLTVV.

This rearrangement joins TRBV18 to TRBJ2-1; 11 nucleotides align to TRBD2. The CDR3 runs to 14 residues. Germline values: CDR1 KGHSH, CDR2 LQKENI. The trim removed 5 bases at V and 3 bases at J, leaving 0 bases unmatched. CDR3 nucleotide sequence: TGTGCCAGCTCAGGGACTAGCGGCTACAATGAGCAGTTCTTC. This encodes CASSGTSGYNEQFF.